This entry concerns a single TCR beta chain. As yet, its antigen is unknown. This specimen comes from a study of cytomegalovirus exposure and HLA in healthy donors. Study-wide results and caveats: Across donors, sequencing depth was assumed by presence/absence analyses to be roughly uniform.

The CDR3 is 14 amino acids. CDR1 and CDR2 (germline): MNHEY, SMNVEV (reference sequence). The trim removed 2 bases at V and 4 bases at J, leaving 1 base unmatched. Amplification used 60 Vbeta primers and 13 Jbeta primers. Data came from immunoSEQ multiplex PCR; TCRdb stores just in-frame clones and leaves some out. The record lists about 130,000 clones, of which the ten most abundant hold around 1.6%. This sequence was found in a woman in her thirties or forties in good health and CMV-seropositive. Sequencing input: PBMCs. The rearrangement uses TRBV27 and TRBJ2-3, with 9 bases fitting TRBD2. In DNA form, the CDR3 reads TGTGCCAGCAGTTTACGACTAGCGGCAGATACGCAGTATTTT. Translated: CASSLRLAADTQYF.